This paragraph reports one TCR beta chain. The data derive from a study of blood T cell repertoires in COVID-19. Across the whole study: COVID-19 samples from acute and convalescent phases originated in the United States, Italy and Spain. The cDNA or gDNA used as material had been derived from T cells, B-cell-depleted T cells, or PBMCs.

How the authors handled the data: Cell counts per sample came from amplifying reference gene primers. Sequencing used immunoSEQ multiplex PCR; TCRdb keeps in-frame clones, though not all of them. That table supplies the V and J calls and clone size; D and trimming were determined from the DNA. The sample includes 150,000 or so clones, about nine tenths seen only once; the top ten take roughly 19%. This CDR3 has 12 residues. The V gene's germline CDR1 is SQVTM and CDR2 ANQGSEA. With 7 bases clipped from V and 3 bases from J, the junction kept 2 bases outside the gene matches. Sequencing was performed on peripheral blood. The chain carries TRBV29-1 and TRBJ1-1; TRBD1 agrees at 10 bases. The TCR originated in a man between 60 and 70 years old with active or convalescent COVID-19. CDR3: CSGGQGDTEAFF. The DNA for the CDR3 is TGCAGCGGCGGACAGGGGGACACTGAAGCTTTCTTT.